Sequencing of this TCR beta chain was carried out in a study of cytomegalovirus exposure and HLA in healthy donors. Study observations and caveats: 87-base-pair reads could not separate some V segments, including TRBV6-2 and TRBV6-3.

The CDR3 extends over 12 amino acids. V was cut by 6 bases and J by 8 bases, with 12 bases left in between. Germline V gives CDR1 MDHEN, CDR2 SYDVKM. PCR employed 60 Vbeta and 13 Jbeta primers. Some clones are missing from TCRdb's copy, which holds only in-frame ones; the method was immunoSEQ multiplex PCR. The sample lists fewer than 150,000 clones; 80% were seen once. With respect to this clone: The antigen remains unidentified.

This chain connects TRBV28 to TRBJ2-3; tentatively, D is TRBD1 (6 bases). The clonotype originates from a man aged 35-49 years in good health and CMV-seropositive. Source material: PBMCs. Written as DNA, the CDR3 is TGTGCCAGCAGGAACCAGGGGTCTACGCAGTATTTT. Its translation: CASRNQGSTQYF.